This T cell receptor (beta chain) was obtained from a study of CD8 T cells in Susac syndrome. Study summary: At blood draw, Susac syndrome patients were therapy-naive, on corticosteroids, or on intravenous immunoglobulin alone. Study results and caveats: Susac CD8+ cells expanded clonally the most in TEMRA cells and in active patients.

With random hexamers, reverse transcription was performed on 0.5 to 1 ug of RNA. Amplification of the TCR beta CDR3 was carried out by immunoSEQ multiplex PCR, which spanned a total of 54 Vbeta and 13 Jbeta segments. TCRdb called the immunoSEQ multiplex PCR reads again in MiXCR, with one record for every CDR3 protein. The data show some 140,000 distinct CDR3 sequences, with just under 95% seen just once and roughly 0.2% held by the top ten. Concerning this clonotype: Its cognate antigen is unknown.

V was pared by 4 bases and J by 3 bases, with 12 bases between. Germline assignment: CDR1 LNHDA and CDR2 SQIVND (reference sequence). The CDR3 extends over 14 amino acids. This chain links TRBV19 with TRBJ1-2, with no clear D. The source is a human donor with Susac syndrome. The sample consisted of CD8+ T cells from PBMCs. CDR3 residues: CASSSGDRYYGYTF. The CDR3 bases are TGTGCCAGTAGTAGCGGGGATCGGTACTATGGCTACACCTTC.